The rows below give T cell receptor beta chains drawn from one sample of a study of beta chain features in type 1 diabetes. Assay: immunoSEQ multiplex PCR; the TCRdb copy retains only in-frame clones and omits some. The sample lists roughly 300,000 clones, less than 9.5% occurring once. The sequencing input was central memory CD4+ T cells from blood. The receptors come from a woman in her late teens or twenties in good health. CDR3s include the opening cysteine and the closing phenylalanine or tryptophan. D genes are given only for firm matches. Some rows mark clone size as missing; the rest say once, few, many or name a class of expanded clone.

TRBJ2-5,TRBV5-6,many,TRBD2,TGTGCCAGCAGTCTCGGACTAGCGGGAGGACAAGAGACCCAGTACTTC,CASSLGLAGGQETQYF
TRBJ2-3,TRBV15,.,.,TGTGCCACCAGCAGAGACCGCGCAACCCCCACGCAGTATTTT,CATSRDRATPTQYF
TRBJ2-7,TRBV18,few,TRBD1,TGTGCCAGCTCACGTGATCACAGGGGGCGCGCCTACGAGCAGTACTTC,CASSRDHRGRAYEQYF
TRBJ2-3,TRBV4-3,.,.,TGCGCCAGCAGCCAGAGGGCGGGAAGGGGAACAGATACGCAGTATTTT,CASSQRAGRGTDTQYF
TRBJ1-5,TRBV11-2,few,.,TGTGCCAGCAGCTTAAATTCAGGGGATCAGCAGCCCCAGCATTTT,CASSLNSGDQQPQHF
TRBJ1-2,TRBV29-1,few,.,TGCAGCGTTGCTGTAGGGACGGCTTATGGCTACACCTTC,CSVAVGTAYGYTF
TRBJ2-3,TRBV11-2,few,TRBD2,TGTGCCAGCAGGCTGGCCGGGACCGGGGGGACAGATACGCAGTATTTT,CASRLAGTGGTDTQYF
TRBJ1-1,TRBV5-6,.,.,TGTGCCAGCAGCCCGACAGAATTGAACACTGAAGCTTTCTTT,CASSPTELNTEAFF
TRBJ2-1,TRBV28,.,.,TGTGCCAGCAGACGAAAGGGTTCTTTCGATGAGCAGTTCTTC,CASRRKGSFDEQFF
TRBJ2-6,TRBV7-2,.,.,TGTGCCAGCAGCTTAGTCTCAGGGCCTGGGGCCAACGTCCTGACTTTC,CASSLVSGPGANVLTF